The TCR beta chain under discussion was sequenced for a study of cytomegalovirus exposure and HLA in healthy donors. A note on this clone: What it binds is unknown.

This CDR3 has 13 residues. V lost 2 bases and J lost 5, with 10 bases in between. Germline-derived CDR1 and CDR2 are GTSNPN and SVGIG (reference sequence). Regarding the study as a whole: A later analysis appeared to link common viral pathogens to several of the most significant clusters. The study put some 150 TCR beta chains on its list as cytomegalovirus-associated. An observed cluster of highly shared sequence variants was recorded as a likely sequencing artifact.

Amplification used 60 Vbeta primers and 13 Jbeta primers. Sequenced by immunoSEQ multiplex PCR; TCRdb stores in-frame clones only, minus some. This sample has fewer than 150,000 clones, with around three quarters found just once. V and J are TRBV30 and TRBJ1-5; D might be TRBD1 (5 bases). What was sequenced was PBMCs. The source is a man in his forties or fifties in good health and CMV-seropositive. CDR3 protein: CAWSPTAHQPQHF. In nucleotides, the CDR3 is TGTGCCTGGAGTCCGACAGCCCATCAGCCCCAGCATTTT.